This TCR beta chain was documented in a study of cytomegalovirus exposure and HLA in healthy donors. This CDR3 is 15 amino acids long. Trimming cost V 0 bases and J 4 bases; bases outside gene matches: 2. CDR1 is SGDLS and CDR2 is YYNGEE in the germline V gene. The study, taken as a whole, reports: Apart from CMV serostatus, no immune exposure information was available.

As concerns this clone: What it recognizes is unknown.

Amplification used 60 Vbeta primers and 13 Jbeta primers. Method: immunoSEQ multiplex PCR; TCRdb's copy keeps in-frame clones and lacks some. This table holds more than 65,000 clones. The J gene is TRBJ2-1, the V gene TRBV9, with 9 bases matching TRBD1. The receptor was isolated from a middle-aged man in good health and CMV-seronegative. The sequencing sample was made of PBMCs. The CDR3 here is CASSVAGTGYNEQFF. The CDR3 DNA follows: TGTGCCAGCAGCGTAGCTGGGACAGGGTACAATGAGCAGTTCTTC.